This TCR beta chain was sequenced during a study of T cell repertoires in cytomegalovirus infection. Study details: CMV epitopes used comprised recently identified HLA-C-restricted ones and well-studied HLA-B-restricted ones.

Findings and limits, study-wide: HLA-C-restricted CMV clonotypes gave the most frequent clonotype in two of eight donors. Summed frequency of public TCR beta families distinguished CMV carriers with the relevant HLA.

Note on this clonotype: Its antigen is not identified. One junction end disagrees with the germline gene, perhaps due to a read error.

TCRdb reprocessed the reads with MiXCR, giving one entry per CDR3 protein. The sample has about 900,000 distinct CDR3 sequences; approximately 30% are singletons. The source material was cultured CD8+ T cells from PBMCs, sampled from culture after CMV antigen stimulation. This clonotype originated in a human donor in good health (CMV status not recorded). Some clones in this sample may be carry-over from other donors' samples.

This CDR3 is CASSLSLQPQETQYF. CDR3 DNA: TGTGCTAGCAGCTTATCACTCCAACCCCAAGAGACCCAGTACTTC. The genes are TRBV7-7 and TRBJ2-5; no reliable D call. The CDR3 extends over 15 amino acids. Germline CDR1 and CDR2: SSHAT and FNYEAQ (reference sequence).